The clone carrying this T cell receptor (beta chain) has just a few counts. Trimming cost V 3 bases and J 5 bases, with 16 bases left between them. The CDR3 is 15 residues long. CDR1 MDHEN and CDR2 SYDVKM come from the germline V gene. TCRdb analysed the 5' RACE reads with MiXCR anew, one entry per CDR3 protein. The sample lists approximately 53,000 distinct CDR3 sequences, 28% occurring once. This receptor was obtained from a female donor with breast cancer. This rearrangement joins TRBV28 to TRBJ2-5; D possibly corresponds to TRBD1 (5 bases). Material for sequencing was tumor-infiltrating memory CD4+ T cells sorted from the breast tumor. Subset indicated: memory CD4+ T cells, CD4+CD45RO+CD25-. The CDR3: CASSFQQETRETQYF. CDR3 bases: TGTGCCAGCAGTTTCCAACAGGAGACCCGGGAGACCCAGTACTTC.